Included here is one T cell receptor (beta chain) sequence, with context. Its antigen is unidentified. This entry is derived from a study of graft-versus-host responses after intestinal transplantation. The V end lost 0 bases, the J end lost 5 bases, and 8 bases lay between the germline ends. Germline V gives CDR1 SGHDT, CDR2 YYEEEE. This CDR3 is built from 13 residues. Assay used: immunoSEQ multiplex PCR; TCRdb lists only in-frame clones, some missing. The table lists about 90,000 clones, about 93% of them singletons. This chain links TRBV5-6 with TRBJ1-1; possibly TRBD1 for D (5 bases). The specimen comprised unstimulated CD8+ T cells sorted from spleen or lymph node cells, sampled before intestinal transplant. The sequence was obtained from a human donor who received an intestinal transplant. CDR3 protein: CASSLGQRTEAFF. CDR3 sequence (DNA): TGTGCCAGCAGCTTGGGACAGAGGACTGAAGCTTTCTTT.